This T cell receptor beta chain was retrieved from a study of OX40 agonist ivuxolimab in advanced cancers. Study-level background: Cohort: around 83% men, mean age about 62, aged roughly 23 to 79. Three dose-escalation patients had partial responses: one with hepatocellular carcinoma and two with cutaneous melanoma.

Sequencing was performed with immunoSEQ multiplex PCR; in TCRdb, only in-frame clones are kept and a portion is missing. The table includes 72,000 or so clones, under 90% detected once. This CDR3 contains 13 residues. CDR1 is SGHTS and CDR2 is YDEGEE in the germline V gene. Trimming stripped 6 bases from V and 0 bases from J, with 9 bases between. This material consisted of CD4+ or CD8+ T cells sorted from blood, taken in a trial of the OX40 agonist ivuxolimab. This TCR was recovered from an adult with an advanced solid tumor such as melanoma, head and neck, liver or kidney cancer. The chain recombines TRBV5-8 with TRBJ1-1; D is undetermined. Written as DNA, the CDR3 is TGTGCCAGCAACCCCGCAGTGAACACTGAAGCTTTCTTT. Amino acid sequence: CASNPAVNTEAFF.